This T cell receptor beta chain came from a study of neurological immune-mediated disorders. TCRdb redid the calling of the 5' RACE reads with MiXCR, one entry per CDR3 protein. Among fewer than 65,000 distinct CDR3 sequences listed, roughly 4.6% were seen once. Regarding this clonotype: Antigen specificity is unknown.

General study findings and limits: The study found no CDR3 amino acid sequences shared by expanded clones across subjects, suggesting private repertoires in all groups. It was HTLV-1-associated myelopathy that showed the most TCR clonal expansion, while multiple sclerosis showed the least, falling below healthy controls.

The CDR3 sequence is 14 residues long. Per the germline V gene, CDR1 is SGHAT and CDR2 is FQDESV (reference sequence). The V gene end was trimmed by 2 bases and the J gene end by 3 bases; junction bases not matched to a gene: 1. V and J are TRBV11-1 and TRBJ2-7, with 10 bases matching TRBD2. The receptor's source is a man aged 50 to 60 with multiple sclerosis. The sample consisted of PBMCs. In DNA, the CDR3 is TGTGCCAGCAGCTTACTAGCGGGAGACTACGAGCAGTACTTC. It yields the protein CASSLLAGDYEQYF.